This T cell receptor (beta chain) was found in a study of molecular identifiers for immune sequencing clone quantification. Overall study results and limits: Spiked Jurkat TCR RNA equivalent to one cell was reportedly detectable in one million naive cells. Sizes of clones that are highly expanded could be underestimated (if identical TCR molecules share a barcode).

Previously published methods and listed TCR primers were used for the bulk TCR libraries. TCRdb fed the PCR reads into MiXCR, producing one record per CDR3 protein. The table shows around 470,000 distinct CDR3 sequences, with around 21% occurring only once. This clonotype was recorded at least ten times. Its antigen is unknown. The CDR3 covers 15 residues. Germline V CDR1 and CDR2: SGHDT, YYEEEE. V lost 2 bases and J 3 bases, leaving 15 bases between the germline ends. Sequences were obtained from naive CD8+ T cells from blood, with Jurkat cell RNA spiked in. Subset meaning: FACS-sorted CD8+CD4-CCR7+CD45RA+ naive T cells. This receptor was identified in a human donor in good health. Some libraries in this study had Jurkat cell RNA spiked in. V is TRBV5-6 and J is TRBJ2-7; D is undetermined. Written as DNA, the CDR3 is TGTGCCAGCAGCTTAAGGGTCCAAGGAAACTACGAGCAGTACTTC. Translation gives CASSLRVQGNYEQYF.